This T cell receptor (beta chain) is drawn from a study of T cell repertoires in cytomegalovirus infection. Study-wide background: CMV infection and matching HLA type were both indicated by public TCR beta signatures.

Findings and limits, study-wide: Pooled public TCR beta family frequency picked out CMV carriers with the relevant HLA. It was HLA-C-restricted CMV-specific TCR beta clonotypes that dominated the response ex vivo.

A note on this clonotype: The antigen is unknown.

From the reads, TCRdb called clonotypes with MiXCR, one entry per CDR3 protein. Counted here are around 270,000 distinct CDR3 sequences, 9.1% occurring once; the ten biggest clones make up around 15%. The TCR was taken from a human donor in good health (CMV status not recorded). Some clones in this sample may be carry-over from other donors' samples. The sequencing input was PBMCs.

DNA of the CDR3: TGTGCCAGCAGCCCCGGACAGGGCCTCAACTCTGGAAACACCATATATTTT. Residues: CASSPGQGLNSGNTIYF. This chain links TRBV7-3 with TRBJ1-3, with 8 positions matching TRBD1. The CDR3 loop spans 17 amino acids. CDR1 and CDR2 (germline): SGHTA, FQGTGA. The V and J ends lost 5 bases and 0 bases, in that order; junction bases with no gene match: 9.